The rows below give T cell receptor beta chains drawn from one sample of a study of cytomegalovirus exposure and HLA in healthy donors. Sequencing was performed with immunoSEQ multiplex PCR; in TCRdb, only in-frame clones are kept and a portion is missing. Here the sample spans around 280,000 clones, about 87% being singletons. Sequencing was done on a sample of PBMCs. Receptor source: a woman between 18 and 30 years old in good health and CMV-seronegative. Both conserved end residues are part of each CDR3. The D gene is left open where the match is weak. The listing skips clone size in some rows; elsewhere it reads once, few, many or a size class.

V	J	size	length	D	CDR3	DNA
TRBV6-6	TRBJ2-1	NA	16	NA	CASSYPLGGDYNEQFF	TGTGCCAGCAGTTACCCCCTAGGGGGGGACTACAATGAGCAGTTCTTC
TRBV27	TRBJ2-2	NA	15	TRBD2	CASSSLAGGTGELFF	TGTGCCAGCAGTTCCCTAGCGGGGGGTACCGGGGAGCTGTTTTTT
TRBV6-5	TRBJ1-2	once	15	NA	CASSYSGGVGYGYTF	TGTGCCAGCAGTTACTCGGGGGGAGTAGGCTATGGCTACACCTTC
TRBV10-1	TRBJ2-7	NA	15	NA	CASSESTRGSYEQYF	TGCGCCAGCAGTGAGTCAACACGCGGGTCTTACGAGCAGTACTTC
TRBV19	TRBJ2-5	NA	13	NA	CASSQLARETQYF	TGTGCCAGTAGTCAACTAGCAAGGGAGACCCAGTACTTC
TRBV7-2	TRBJ1-6	NA	14	TRBD1	CASSLDRDRAPLHF	TGTGCCAGCAGCCTAGACAGGGATAGAGCTCCCCTCCACTTT
TRBV6-5	TRBJ1-1	NA	15	NA	CASSPRNQGHIEAFF	TGTGCCAGCAGTCCCCGAAACCAGGGCCATATAGAAGCTTTCTTT
TRBV13	TRBJ1-2	NA	13	NA	CASELDSEEGYTF	TGTGCCAGCGAGCTCGACAGCGAAGAAGGCTACACCTTC
TRBV5-8	TRBJ1-1	NA	14	TRBD1	CASSFYRGNTEAFF	TGTGCCAGCAGCTTTTACAGGGGGAACACTGAAGCTTTCTTT
TRBV4-1	TRBJ1-1	NA	17	NA	CASSQGRWRGLGTEAFF	TGCGCCAGCAGCCAAGGCCGGTGGAGGGGATTAGGGACTGAAGCTTTCTTT
TRBV9	TRBJ2-1	NA	17	NA	CASSPMTGSLGVNEQFF	TGTGCCAGCAGCCCCATGACCGGGTCCTTAGGGGTCAATGAGCAGTTCTTC
TRBV13	TRBJ1-6	NA	15	TRBD1	CASSSTGSGNSPLHF	TGTGCCAGCAGCTCGACAGGGTCGGGGAATTCACCCCTCCACTTT
TRBV5-1	TRBJ1-5	NA	15	TRBD1	CASSLEGTGTQPQHF	TGCGCCAGCAGCTTGGAGGGGACAGGTACTCAGCCCCAGCATTTT
TRBV5-6	TRBJ1-1	NA	16	NA	CASTPMTGLMNTEAFF	TGTGCCAGCACACCAATGACTGGCCTAATGAACACTGAAGCTTTCTTT
TRBV27	TRBJ2-1	few	15	NA	CASSSQGLAPNEQFF	TGTGCCAGCAGTTCACAGGGTTTAGCCCCCAATGAGCAGTTCTTC